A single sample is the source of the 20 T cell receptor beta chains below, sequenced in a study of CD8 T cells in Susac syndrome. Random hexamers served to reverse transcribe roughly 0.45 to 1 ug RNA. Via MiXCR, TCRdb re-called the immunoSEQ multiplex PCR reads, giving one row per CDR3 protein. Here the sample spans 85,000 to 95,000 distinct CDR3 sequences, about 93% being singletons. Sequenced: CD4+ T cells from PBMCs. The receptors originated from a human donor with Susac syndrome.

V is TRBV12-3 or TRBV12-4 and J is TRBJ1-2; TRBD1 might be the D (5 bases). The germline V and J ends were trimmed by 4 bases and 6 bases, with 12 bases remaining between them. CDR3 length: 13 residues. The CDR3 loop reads CASSSSQGHGYTF. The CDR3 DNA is TGTGCCAGCAGTTCAAGCCAGGGCCATGGCTACACCTTC.

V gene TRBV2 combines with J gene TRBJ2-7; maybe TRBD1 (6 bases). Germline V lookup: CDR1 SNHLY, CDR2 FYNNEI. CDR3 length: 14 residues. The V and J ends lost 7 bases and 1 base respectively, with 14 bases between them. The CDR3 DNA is TGTGCCAGCATGACACAGGGACCTTCCTACGAGCAGTACTTC. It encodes CASMTQGPSYEQYF.

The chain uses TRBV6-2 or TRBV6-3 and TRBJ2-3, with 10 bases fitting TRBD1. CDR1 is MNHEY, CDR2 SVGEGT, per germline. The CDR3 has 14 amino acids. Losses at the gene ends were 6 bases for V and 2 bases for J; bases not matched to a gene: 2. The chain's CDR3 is CASRGQGYTDTQYF. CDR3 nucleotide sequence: TGTGCCAGCAGGGGACAGGGGTACACAGATACGCAGTATTTT.

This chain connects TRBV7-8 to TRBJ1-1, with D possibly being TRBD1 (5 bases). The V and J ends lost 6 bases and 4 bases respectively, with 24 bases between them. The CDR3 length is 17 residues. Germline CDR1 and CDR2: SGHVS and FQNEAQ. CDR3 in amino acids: CASRPHRARDRGTEAFF. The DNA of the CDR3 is TGTGCCAGCAGACCGCACCGGGCCCGAGATAGGGGCACTGAAGCTTTCTTT. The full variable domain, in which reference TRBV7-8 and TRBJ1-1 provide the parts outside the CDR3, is GAGVSQSPRYKVAKRGQDVALRCDPISGHVSLFWYQQALGQGPEFLTYFQNEAQLDKSGLPSDRFFAERPEGSVSTLKIQRTQQEDSAVYLCASRPHRARDRGTEAFFGQGTRLTVV.

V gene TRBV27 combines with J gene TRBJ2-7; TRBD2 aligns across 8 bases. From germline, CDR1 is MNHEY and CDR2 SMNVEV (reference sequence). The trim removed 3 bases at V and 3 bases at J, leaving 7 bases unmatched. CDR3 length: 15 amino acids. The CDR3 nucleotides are TGTGCCAGCAGTTTGATCTCCGGGACTAGCTACGAGCAGTACTTC. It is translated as CASSLISGTSYEQYF.

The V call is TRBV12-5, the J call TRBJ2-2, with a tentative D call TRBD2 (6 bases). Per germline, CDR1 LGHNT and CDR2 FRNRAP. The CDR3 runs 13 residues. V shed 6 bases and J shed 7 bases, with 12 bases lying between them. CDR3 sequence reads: CASGGDGSGELFF. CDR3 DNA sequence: TGTGCTAGTGGCGGTGACGGGAGCGGGGAGCTGTTTTTT. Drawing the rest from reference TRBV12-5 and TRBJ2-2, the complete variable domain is DARVTQTPRHKVTEMGQEVTMRCQPILGHNTVFWYRQTMMQGLELLAYFRNRAPLDDSGMPKDRFSAEMPDATLATLKIQPSEPRDSAVYFCASGGDGSGELFFGEGSRLTVL.

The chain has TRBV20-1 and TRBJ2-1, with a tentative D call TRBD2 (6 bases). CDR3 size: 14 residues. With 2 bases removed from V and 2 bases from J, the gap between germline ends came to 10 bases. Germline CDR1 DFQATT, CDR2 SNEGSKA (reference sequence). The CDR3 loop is CSARRVAAYNEQFF. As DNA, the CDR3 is TGCAGTGCTAGAAGAGTAGCGGCCTACAATGAGCAGTTCTTC.

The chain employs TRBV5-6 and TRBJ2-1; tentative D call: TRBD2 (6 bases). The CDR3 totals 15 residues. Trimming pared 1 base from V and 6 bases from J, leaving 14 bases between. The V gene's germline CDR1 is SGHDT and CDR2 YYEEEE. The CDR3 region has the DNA TGTGCCAGCAGCTTGAGCCCAGCGGAGGGCAATGAGCAGTTCTTC. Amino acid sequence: CASSLSPAEGNEQFF.

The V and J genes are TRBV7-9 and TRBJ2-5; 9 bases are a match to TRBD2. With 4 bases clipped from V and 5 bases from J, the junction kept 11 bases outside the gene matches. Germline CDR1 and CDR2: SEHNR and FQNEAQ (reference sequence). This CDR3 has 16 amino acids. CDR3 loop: CASSYYGGGARETQYF. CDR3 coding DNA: TGTGCCAGCAGCTACTATGGCGGGGGGGCCAGGGAGACCCAGTACTTC.

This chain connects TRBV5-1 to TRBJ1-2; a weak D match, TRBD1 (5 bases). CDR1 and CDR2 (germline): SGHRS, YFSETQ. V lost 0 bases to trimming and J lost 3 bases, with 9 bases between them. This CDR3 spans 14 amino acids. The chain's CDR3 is CASSLEGPDYGYTF. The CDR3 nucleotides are TGCGCCAGCAGCTTGGAGGGACCGGACTATGGCTACACCTTC.

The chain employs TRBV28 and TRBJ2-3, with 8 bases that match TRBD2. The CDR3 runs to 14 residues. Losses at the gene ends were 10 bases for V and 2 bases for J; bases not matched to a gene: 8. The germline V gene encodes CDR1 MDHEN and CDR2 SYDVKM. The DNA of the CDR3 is TGTGCCACCGTTAGCGGGGACTTCACAGATACGCAGTATTTT. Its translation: CATVSGDFTDTQYF.

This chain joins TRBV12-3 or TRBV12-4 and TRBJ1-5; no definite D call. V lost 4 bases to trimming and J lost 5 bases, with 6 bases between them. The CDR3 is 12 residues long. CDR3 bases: TGTGCCAGCAGTTCCGGCTATCAGCCCCAGCATTTT. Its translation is CASSSGYQPQHF.

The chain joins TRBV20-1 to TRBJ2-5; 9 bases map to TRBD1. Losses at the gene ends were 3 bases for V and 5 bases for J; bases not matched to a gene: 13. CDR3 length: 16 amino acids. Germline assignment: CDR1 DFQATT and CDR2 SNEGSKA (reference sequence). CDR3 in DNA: TGCAGTGCTAGTAGGCCCCCGGGACAGGGTCGGGAGACCCAGTACTTC. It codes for CSASRPPGQGRETQYF.

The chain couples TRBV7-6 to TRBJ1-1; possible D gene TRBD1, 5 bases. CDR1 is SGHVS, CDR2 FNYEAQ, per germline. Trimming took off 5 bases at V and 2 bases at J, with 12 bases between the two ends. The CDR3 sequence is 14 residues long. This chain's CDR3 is CASSKRGLNTEAFF. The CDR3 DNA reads TGTGCCAGCAGCAAAAGGGGTTTAAACACTGAAGCTTTCTTT.

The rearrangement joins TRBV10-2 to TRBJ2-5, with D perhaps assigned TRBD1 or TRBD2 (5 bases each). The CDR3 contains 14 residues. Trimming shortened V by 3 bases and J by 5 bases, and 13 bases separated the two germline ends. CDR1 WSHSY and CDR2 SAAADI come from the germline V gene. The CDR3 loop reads CASSDGTPPETQYF. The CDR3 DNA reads TGCGCCAGCAGTGACGGGACCCCTCCGGAGACCCAGTACTTC.

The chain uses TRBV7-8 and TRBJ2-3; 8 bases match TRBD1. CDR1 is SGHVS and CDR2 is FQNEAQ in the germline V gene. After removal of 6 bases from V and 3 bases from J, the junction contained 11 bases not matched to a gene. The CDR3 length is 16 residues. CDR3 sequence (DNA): TGTGCCAGCAGTCGCATTCGGACAGGGATAACAGATACGCAGTATTTT. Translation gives CASSRIRTGITDTQYF.

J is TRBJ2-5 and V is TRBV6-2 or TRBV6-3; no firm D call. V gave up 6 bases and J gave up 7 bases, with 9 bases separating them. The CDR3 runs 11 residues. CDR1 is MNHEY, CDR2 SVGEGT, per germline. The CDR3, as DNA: TGTGCCAGCAGCTCCCTCCGGACCCAGTACTTC. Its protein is CASSSLRTQYF.

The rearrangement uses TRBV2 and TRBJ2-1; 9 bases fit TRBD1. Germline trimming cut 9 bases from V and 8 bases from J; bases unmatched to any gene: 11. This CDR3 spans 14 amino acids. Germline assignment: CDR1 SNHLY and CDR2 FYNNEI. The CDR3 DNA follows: TGTGCCAGTGGGGACGGGACAGGGTCCCATGAGCAGTTCTTC. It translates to CASGDGTGSHEQFF.

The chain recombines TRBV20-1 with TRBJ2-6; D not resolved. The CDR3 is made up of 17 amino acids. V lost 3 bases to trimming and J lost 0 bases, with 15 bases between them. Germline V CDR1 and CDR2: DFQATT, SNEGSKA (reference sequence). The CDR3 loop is CSARAQKGFSGANVLTF. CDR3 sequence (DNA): TGCAGTGCTAGGGCTCAAAAAGGGTTCTCTGGGGCCAACGTCCTGACTTTC.

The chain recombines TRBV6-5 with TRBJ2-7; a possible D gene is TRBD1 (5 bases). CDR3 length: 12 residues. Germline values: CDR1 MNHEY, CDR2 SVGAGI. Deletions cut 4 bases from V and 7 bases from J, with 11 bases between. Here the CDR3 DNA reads TGTGCCAGCAGTTTCCGTTCAGGGGAGCAGTACTTC. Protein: CASSFRSGEQYF.